This T cell receptor (beta chain) comes out of a study of human T cells and chemical hapten exposure. In the study overall: The patch tests put 0.01% DPC on the skin of the upper back and were read 6 days later.

As for time point: patch test 1, 2 weeks after DPC sensitization. Treatment denoted: therapeutic diphenylcyclopropenone sensitization with weekly scalp DPC. This clonotype came up many times. Its antigen is unidentified. Points from the study as a whole: The study found that PT1 expanded TCR counts correlated positively with patch test score.

The ends were cut back, 7 bases at V and 0 bases at J, with 12 bases in the middle. The CDR3 extends over 15 amino acids. Germline V CDR1 and CDR2: SNHLY, FYNNEI. For the library, individual cDNA molecules each received unique molecular identifiers. TCRdb called the RACE reads again in MiXCR, with one record for every CDR3 protein. The sample includes 370,000 or so distinct CDR3 sequences, approximately 5.1% seen only once; the top ten take under 2.5%. J is TRBJ1-4 and V is TRBV2; D unresolved. The TCR originated in a woman aged 45-65 years with alopecia areata. Some clones in this sample may be carry-over from other donors' samples. The material was whole blood, obtained in connection with sensitization to the hapten diphenylcyclopropenone (DPC). The CDR3 DNA is TGTGCCAGCATTGGAGGACCGACAACTAATGAAAAACTGTTTTTT. Protein sequence: CASIGGPTTNEKLFF.